This TCR beta chain was found in a study of cytomegalovirus exposure and HLA in healthy donors. The V end was cut by 1 base, the J end by 1 base, with 11 bases between. CDR3 length equals 15 residues. Germline-derived CDR1 and CDR2 are SGHTA and FQGNSA. Here immunoSEQ multiplex PCR was the method, and the copy in TCRdb shows in-frame clones only, minus some. The table records roughly 80,000 clones, around 94% of them present only once. This chain connects TRBV7-2 to TRBJ2-7; perhaps TRBD1 as D (5 bases). The sequencing sample was made of PBMCs. The receptor's source is a woman under 30 in good health and CMV-seropositive. Written as DNA, the CDR3 is TGTGCCAGCAGCTTAGTTGGACAAACTTCCTACGAGCAGTACTTC. It codes for CASSLVGQTSYEQYF.